Here is one T cell receptor (beta chain) with its context. The record originates from a study of spatial heterogeneity in lung cancer. Overall study context: Detection of beta-chain sequences consistently exceeded that of alpha-chain sequences.

Single TCR cDNA molecules each had their own unique molecular identifier. TCRdb redid the calling of the 5' RACE reads with MiXCR, one entry per CDR3 protein. The sample records about 92,000 distinct CDR3 sequences, approximately 12% being singletons. Germline V gene sequence: CDR1 SGHRS, CDR2 YFSETQ. V dropped 6 bases and J dropped 4 bases, with 11 bases sitting between them. The CDR3 runs 14 residues. Time point: sample taken at primary tumor resection. The donor population consisted of just over 70 patients with untreated, early-stage non-small cell lung cancer. Unsorted tumor, nontumor lung tissue or cryopreserved PBMC supplied the whole RNA.

The chain combines TRBV5-1 with TRBJ2-6, with a weak D call TRBD2 (5 bases). This TCR was recovered from a male donor with early-stage non-small cell lung cancer. The sample was PBMCs, taken at surgery. CDR3 nucleotides: TGCGCCAGCAACTCGGGGAGCGGGGCCAACGTCCTGACTTTC. Its protein product is CASNSGSGANVLTF.